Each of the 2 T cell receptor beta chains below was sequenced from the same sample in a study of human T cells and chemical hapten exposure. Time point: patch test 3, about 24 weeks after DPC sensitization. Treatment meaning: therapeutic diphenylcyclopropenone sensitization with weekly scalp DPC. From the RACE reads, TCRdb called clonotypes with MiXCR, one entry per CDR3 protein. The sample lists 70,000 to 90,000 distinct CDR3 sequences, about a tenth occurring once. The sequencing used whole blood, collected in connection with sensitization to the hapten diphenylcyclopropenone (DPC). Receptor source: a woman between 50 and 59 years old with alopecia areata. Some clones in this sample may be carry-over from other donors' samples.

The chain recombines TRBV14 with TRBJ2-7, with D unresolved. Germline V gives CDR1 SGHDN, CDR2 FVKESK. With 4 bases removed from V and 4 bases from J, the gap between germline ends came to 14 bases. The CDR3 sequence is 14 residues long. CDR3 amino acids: CASSPGPLWYEQYF. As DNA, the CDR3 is TGTGCCAGCAGCCCCGGACCGCTTTGGTACGAGCAGTACTTC.

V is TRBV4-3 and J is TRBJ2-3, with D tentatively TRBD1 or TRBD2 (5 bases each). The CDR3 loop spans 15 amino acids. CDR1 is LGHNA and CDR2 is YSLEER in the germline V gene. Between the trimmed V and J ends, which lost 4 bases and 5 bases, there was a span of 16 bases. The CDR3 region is CASSPQGTQGDTQYF. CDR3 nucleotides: TGCGCCAGCAGCCCCCAAGGGACGCAGGGAGATACGCAGTATTTT.